This is a list of T cell receptor beta chains from one sample in a study of cytomegalovirus exposure and HLA in healthy donors. This table comes from immunoSEQ multiplex PCR, and its TCRdb copy is limited to in-frame clones, with some not included. The sample lists 150,000 to 200,000 clones; around 80% were seen once. Material: PBMCs. All receptors derive from a woman aged 25 to 39 in good health and CMV-seropositive. Both conserved end residues are part of each CDR3.

J gene: TRBJ1-1
V gene: TRBV6-6
CDR3 protein: CASSYNREGTEAFF

J gene: TRBJ1-2
V gene: TRBV27
CDR3 protein: CASSPRPGGHYGYTF

J gene: .
V gene: TRBV7-6
CDR3 protein: CASSLEAPSDSSYEQYF

J gene: TRBJ1-3
V gene: TRBV7-9
CDR3 protein: CASSFSTQGASGNTIYF

J gene: .
V gene: TRBV2
CDR3 protein: CASTLGSAQSSYEQYF

J gene: TRBJ2-2
V gene: TRBV27
CDR3 protein: CASSRAGGSGELFF

J gene: TRBJ2-1
V gene: TRBV19
CDR3 protein: CASSSLAGGLDNEQFF

J gene: TRBJ1-1
V gene: TRBV5-1
CDR3 protein: CASSLAGGNTEAFF

J gene: TRBJ2-1
V gene: TRBV27
CDR3 protein: CASSLLNGGYNEQFF

J gene: TRBJ2-5
V gene: TRBV6-5
CDR3 protein: CASSYFPGETQYF

J gene: TRBJ1-2
V gene: TRBV19
CDR3 protein: CASSMHRDTHGYTF

J gene: TRBJ1-2
V gene: TRBV7-9
CDR3 protein: CASSAGNTAYGYTF

J gene: TRBJ2-3
V gene: TRBV6-5
CDR3 protein: CASSSGPSHGTDTQYF

J gene: TRBJ2-3
V gene: TRBV4-1
CDR3 protein: CASSQVVSAGDTQYF

J gene: TRBJ1-1
V gene: TRBV6-6
CDR3 protein: CASSYDGTGGTEAFF

J gene: TRBJ2-1
V gene: TRBV4-1
CDR3 protein: CASSQVGELAALSSYNEQFF

J gene: TRBJ1-5
V gene: TRBV5-1
CDR3 protein: CASSLGSGVGNQPQHF

J gene: TRBJ1-4
V gene: TRBV7-9
CDR3 protein: CSCRRDQGGEKLFF

J gene: TRBJ1-5
V gene: TRBV19
CDR3 protein: CASSMQAHQPQHF

J gene: TRBJ2-1
V gene: TRBV5-6
CDR3 protein: CASSLNPVSYNEQFF

J gene: TRBJ1-5
V gene: TRBV19
CDR3 protein: CASYTTGEDQPQHF

J gene: TRBJ2-1
V gene: TRBV5-1
CDR3 protein: CASSQGLAVYNEQFF

J gene: TRBJ2-7
V gene: TRBV6-6
CDR3 protein: CASRGSGGASYEQYF

J gene: TRBJ2-1
V gene: TRBV30
CDR3 protein: CALDSTLGAEQFF

J gene: TRBJ1-1
V gene: TRBV4-1
CDR3 protein: CASSLGDTEAFF

J gene: TRBJ2-7
V gene: TRBV28
CDR3 protein: CASSIQVGEQYF

J gene: TRBJ1-5
V gene: TRBV10-3
CDR3 protein: CAISEGQLGHQPQHF

J gene: TRBJ1-2
V gene: TRBV27
CDR3 protein: CASSSPGTGLNYGYTF

J gene: TRBJ1-6
V gene: TRBV6-5
CDR3 protein: CASSYSNLSPLHF

J gene: TRBJ2-7
V gene: TRBV28
CDR3 protein: CATRDRPSYEQYF

J gene: TRBJ1-4
V gene: TRBV15
CDR3 protein: CATSRDNPHNEKLFF

J gene: TRBJ1-1
V gene: TRBV15
CDR3 protein: CATSSRGQWAEAFF

J gene: TRBJ1-2
V gene: TRBV19
CDR3 protein: CASRRPGQGRGYTF

J gene: TRBJ1-4
V gene: TRBV6-1
CDR3 protein: CASSVWDRSTNEKLFF

J gene: TRBJ1-2
V gene: TRBV14
CDR3 protein: CASSQDSYFGYTF

J gene: TRBJ2-1
V gene: TRBV6-4
CDR3 protein: CASSATGEAGGPWFF

J gene: TRBJ2-7
V gene: TRBV6-1
CDR3 protein: CASTMRDASYEQYF

J gene: TRBJ1-2
V gene: TRBV2
CDR3 protein: CASSENQGPIDQGYTF

J gene: TRBJ2-1
V gene: TRBV30
CDR3 protein: CAWRQRGLAVPYNEQFF

J gene: TRBJ2-7
V gene: TRBV5-4
CDR3 protein: CASSLGRWAYEQYF

J gene: TRBJ1-1
V gene: TRBV5-1
CDR3 protein: CASSLTGGNTEAFF

J gene: TRBJ1-2
V gene: TRBV6-6
CDR3 protein: CASSGIQNYGYTF

J gene: TRBJ2-1
V gene: TRBV5-1
CDR3 protein: CASSRFLAGGSTVHNEQFF

J gene: TRBJ2-7
V gene: TRBV28
CDR3 protein: CASSVLPGQGGEQYF

J gene: TRBJ2-4
V gene: TRBV28
CDR3 protein: CASSQAGTGVGKNIQYF

J gene: TRBJ1-1
V gene: TRBV7-9
CDR3 protein: CSSSSGQGLPEAFF